The 13 T cell receptor beta chains in this list originate from one sample, sequenced in a study of T cells in Graves' hyperthyroidism and ophthalmopathy. Amplification yielded TCR beta CDR3 regions, with RNA transcripts as the source. Researchers ran a first-round RT-PCR on the TCR CDR3 using the HTBI primer set. TCRdb ran MiXCR on the multiplex PCR reads and lists one entry per CDR3 protein. The sample has almost 35,000 distinct CDR3 sequences, around 50% seen once. Sequencing used blood. Receptors were obtained from a middle-aged woman with Graves' ophthalmopathy.

This clonotype was counted many times. The V gene is TRBV28, the J gene TRBJ2-7; D is unresolved. This CDR3 is 13 amino acids long. Trimming took off 4 bases at V and 4 bases at J, with 11 bases between the two ends. Germline assignment: CDR1 MDHEN and CDR2 SYDVKM. CDR3 DNA: TGTGCCAGCAGTTCGGGCCTTTTTTACGAGCAGTACTTC. It encodes CASSSGLFYEQYF.

The chain recombines TRBV14 with TRBJ2-7; D tentatively fits TRBD1 or TRBD2 (5 bases each). The CDR3 extends over 14 amino acids. CDR1 is SGHDN and CDR2 is FVKESK in the germline V gene. Trimming took 4 bases from V and 3 from J, leaving 13 bases between them. The CDR3 is CASSLTGAFYEQYF. For the CDR3, the DNA is TGTGCCAGCAGCCTTACCGGGGCTTTCTACGAGCAGTACTTC.

This clonotype is medium-sized. This chain uses TRBV2 with TRBJ1-5; tentatively, D is TRBD1 (6 bases). The V end was cut by 5 bases, the J end by 4 bases, with 9 bases between. Germline CDR1 is SNHLY and CDR2 is FYNNEI. The CDR3 totals 13 residues. The CDR3 spells CASSTGINQPQHF. DNA for the CDR3: TGTGCCAGCAGTACAGGGATTAATCAGCCCCAGCATTTT.

The chain carries TRBV5-1 and TRBJ2-7; 8 bases align to TRBD2. CDR1 is SGHRS and CDR2 is YFSETQ in the germline V gene. The junction had 16 bases not matched to a gene; V was cut back by 5 bases and J by 3 bases. CDR3 length equals 17 residues. As DNA, the CDR3 is TGCGCCAGCAGAGTCGTGGAGAGGGCGGGGGGCCACTACGAGCAGTACTTC. It specifies CASRVVERAGGHYEQYF.

This clonotype showed up many times. The chain couples TRBV20-1 to TRBJ2-3, with 7 bases that match TRBD2. Per the germline V gene, CDR1 is DFQATT and CDR2 is SNEGSKA (reference sequence). Unmatched junction bases numbered 16, after V lost 4 bases and J lost 0 bases. The CDR3 is 18 amino acids. The CDR3 protein is CSATLGGGPLRSTDTQYF. DNA for the CDR3: TGCAGTGCTACCTTGGGGGGAGGGCCTCTACGGAGCACAGATACGCAGTATTTT.

This clonotype was counted ten times or more. The J gene is TRBJ2-7, the V gene TRBV20-1; 8 bases fit TRBD2. Per the germline V gene, CDR1 is DFQATT and CDR2 is SNEGSKA (reference sequence). The CDR3 covers 16 residues. Trimming removed 6 bases from V and 2 bases from J; junction bases left unmatched: 15. CDR3 protein: CSAQDPSGGFAYEQYF. The CDR3 nucleotides are TGCAGTGCCCAGGACCCGAGCGGGGGTTTCGCCTACGAGCAGTACTTC.

Of note for this clonotype: A much more abundant neighbour one base away suggests this may be a read error. The chain joins TRBV6-1 to TRBJ2-1; 9 positions match TRBD2. The CDR3 consists of 14 residues. V gave up 5 bases and J gave up 12 bases; unmatched junction bases: 11. Germline CDR1 and CDR2: MNHNS and SASEGT. As DNA, the CDR3 is TGTGCCAGCAGTCCGGGGCGGGAGGGCCGTCGGCAGTTCTTC. Residues: CASSPGREGRRQFF.

With regard to this clonotype: Given the absence of the conserved phenylalanine or tryptophan at the CDR3 end, a read error is likely. It is unclear where the CDR3 begins or ends on the DNA, so no DNA is shown, and the CDR3 is as TCRdb lists it. This rearrangement joins TRBV12-3 or TRBV12-4 to TRBJ1-6. Ends included, the CDR3 has 8 residues. Here the CDR3 reads CASSLRPR.

Note on this clonotype: Without the conserved terminal phenylalanine or tryptophan, this CDR3 likely stems from a read error. The chain is built from TRBV4-1 and TRBJ2-1, with D unclear. Trimming stripped 1 base from V and 5 bases from J, with 15 bases between. Germline CDR1 MGHRA, CDR2 YSYEKL. The CDR3 spans 16 residues. The CDR3 loop reads CASSQVNLVAHNEQFL. CDR3 coding DNA: TGCGCCAGCAGCCAAGTCAATTTGGTGGCTCACAATGAGCAGTTCCTC.

With regard to this clonotype: At one end the junction does not follow the germline gene, possibly because of a read error. The V call is TRBV7-3, the J call TRBJ2-2; D possibly corresponds to TRBD2 (6 bases). The germline V gene encodes CDR1 SGHTA and CDR2 FQGTGA. There are 14 residues in the CDR3. The CDR3 reads CASSLIGGPGGLFF. DNA for the CDR3: TGTGCCAGCAGCTTAATTGGAGGACCCGGGGGGCTGTTTTTT.

Note on this clonotype: Given a much more abundant clone one base away, this may be a read error. J is TRBJ2-1 and V is TRBV5-4; possibly TRBD2 for D (5 bases). CDR1 and CDR2 from the germline V gene are SGHNT and YYREEE (reference sequence). This CDR3 has 15 residues. CDR3 region: CASGLDSGTYNEQFF. The CDR3 DNA reads as TGTGCCAGCGGCTTGGACTCGGGAACCTACAATGAGCAGTTCTTC.

The chain recombines TRBV10-1 with TRBJ2-7; TRBD2 is a possible D gene (6 bases). Germline loops: CDR1 WNHNN, CDR2 SYGVQD (reference sequence). CDR3 length: 17 amino acids. The V end was cut by 8 bases, the J end by 0 bases, with 23 bases between. CDR3 coding DNA: TGCGCCAGCGGCACCGGGGGTGCACCTCCGTGCTCCTACGAGCAGTACTTC. Translated, it gives CASGTGGAPPCSYEQYF.

The chain links TRBV10-1 to TRBJ2-5, with TRBD2 identical over 7 bases. This CDR3 comprises 14 residues. V was pared by 2 bases and J by 4 bases, with 4 bases of the junction left unmatched. Germline V lookup: CDR1 WNHNN, CDR2 SYGVQD (reference sequence). CDR3 loop: CASSEGTIRETQYF. DNA for the CDR3: TGCGCCAGCAGTGAGGGGACTATAAGAGAGACCCAGTACTTC.